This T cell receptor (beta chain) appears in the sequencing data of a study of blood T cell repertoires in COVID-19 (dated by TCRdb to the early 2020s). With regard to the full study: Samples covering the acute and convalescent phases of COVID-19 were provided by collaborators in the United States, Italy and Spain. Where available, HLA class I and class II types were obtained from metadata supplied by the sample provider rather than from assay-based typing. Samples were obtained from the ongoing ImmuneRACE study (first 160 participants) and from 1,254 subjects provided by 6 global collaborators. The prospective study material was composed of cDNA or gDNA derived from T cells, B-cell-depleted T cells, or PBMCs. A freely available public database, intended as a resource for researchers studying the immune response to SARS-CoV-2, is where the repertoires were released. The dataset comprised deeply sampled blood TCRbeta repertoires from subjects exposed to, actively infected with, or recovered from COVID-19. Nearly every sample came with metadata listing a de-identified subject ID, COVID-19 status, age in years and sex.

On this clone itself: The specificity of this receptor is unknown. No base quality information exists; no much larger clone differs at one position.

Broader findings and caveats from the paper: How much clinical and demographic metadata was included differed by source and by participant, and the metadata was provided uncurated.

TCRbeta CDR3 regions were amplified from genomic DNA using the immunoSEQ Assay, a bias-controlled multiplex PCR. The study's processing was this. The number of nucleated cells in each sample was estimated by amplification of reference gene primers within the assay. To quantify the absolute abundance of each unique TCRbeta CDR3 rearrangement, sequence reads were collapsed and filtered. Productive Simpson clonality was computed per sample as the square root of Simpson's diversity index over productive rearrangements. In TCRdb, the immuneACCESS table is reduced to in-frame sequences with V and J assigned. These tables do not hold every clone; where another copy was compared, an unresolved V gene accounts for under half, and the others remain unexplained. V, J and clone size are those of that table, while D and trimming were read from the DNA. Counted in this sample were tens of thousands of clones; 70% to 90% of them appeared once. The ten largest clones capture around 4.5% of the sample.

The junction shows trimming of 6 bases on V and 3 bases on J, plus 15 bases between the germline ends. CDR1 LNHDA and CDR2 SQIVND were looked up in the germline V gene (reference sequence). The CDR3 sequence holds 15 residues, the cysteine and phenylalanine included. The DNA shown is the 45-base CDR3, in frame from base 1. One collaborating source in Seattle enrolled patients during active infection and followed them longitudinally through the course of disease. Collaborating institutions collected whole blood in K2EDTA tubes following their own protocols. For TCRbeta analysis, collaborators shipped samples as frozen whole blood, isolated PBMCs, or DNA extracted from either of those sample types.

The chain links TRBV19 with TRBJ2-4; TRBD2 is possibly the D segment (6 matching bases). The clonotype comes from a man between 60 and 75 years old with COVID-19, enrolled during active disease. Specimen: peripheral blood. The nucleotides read TGTGCCAGTAGCCATCCCGGGAGTGACAAAAACATTCAGTACTTC. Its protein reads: CASSHPGSDKNIQYF.